The T cell receptor beta chain under discussion was sequenced for a study of blood T cell repertoires in COVID-19. Study-wide background: COVID-19 samples collected from the United States, Italy and Spain covered acute and convalescent phases.

In the authors' workflow: Counts of nucleated cells, estimated from reference gene primer amplification, were obtained. Assay used: immunoSEQ multiplex PCR; TCRdb lists only in-frame clones, some missing. Clone size and the V and J calls come from that table; the DNA yielded D and trimming. The sample contains around 170,000 clones, about 88% of which appear only once. The CDR3 runs 16 residues. CDR1 KGHDR and CDR2 SFDVKD come from the germline V gene. V gave up 4 bases and J gave up 0 bases; unmatched junction bases: 5. This sequence was found in a young man with active or convalescent COVID-19. Source material: peripheral blood. The chain uses TRBV24-1 and TRBJ1-2; 9 bases are a match to TRBD1. Here the CDR3 reads CATSDLGQGSNYGYTF. CDR3 nucleotides: TGTGCCACCAGTGACCTCGGACAGGGGTCTAACTATGGCTACACCTTC.